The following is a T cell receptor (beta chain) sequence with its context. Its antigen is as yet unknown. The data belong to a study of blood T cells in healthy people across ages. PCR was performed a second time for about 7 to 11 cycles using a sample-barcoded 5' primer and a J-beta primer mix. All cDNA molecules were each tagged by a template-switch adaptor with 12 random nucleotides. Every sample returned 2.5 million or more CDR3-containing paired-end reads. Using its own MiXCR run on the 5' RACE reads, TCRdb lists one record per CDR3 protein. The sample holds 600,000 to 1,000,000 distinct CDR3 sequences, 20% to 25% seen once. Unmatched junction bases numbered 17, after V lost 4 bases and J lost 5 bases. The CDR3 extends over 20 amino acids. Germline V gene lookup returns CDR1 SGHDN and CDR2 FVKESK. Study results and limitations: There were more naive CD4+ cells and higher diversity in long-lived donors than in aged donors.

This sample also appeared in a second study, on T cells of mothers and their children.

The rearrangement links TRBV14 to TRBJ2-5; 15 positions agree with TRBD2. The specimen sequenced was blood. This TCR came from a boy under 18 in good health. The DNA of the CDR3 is TGTGCCAGCAGCCGCGCGGGGGCCCTGGGACTAGCGGGAGGAGGTGAGACCCAGTACTTC. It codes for CASSRAGALGLAGGGETQYF.